The sequence of this T cell receptor (beta chain) was determined in a study of blood T cell repertoires in COVID-19. In the study overall: Sample material is recorded as cDNA or gDNA derived from T cells, B-cell-depleted T cells, or PBMCs.

The Seattle patients, enrolled during active infection, were followed longitudinally. Source study methods: Amplification with reference gene primers provided the estimates of nucleated cell counts. This table comes from immunoSEQ multiplex PCR, and its TCRdb copy is limited to in-frame clones, with some not included. Clonal size and the V and J genes are those of that table, whereas D and trimming came from the DNA. This table holds fewer than 350,000 clones, about 86% found once. Looked up from germline, CDR1 is MGHDK and CDR2 is SYGVNS. The CDR3 is 15 residues long. V trimming: 8 bases; J trimming: 8 bases; junction bases outside the gene matches: 13.

This TCR derives from a woman between 65 and 79 years old with COVID-19, enrolled during active disease. The source material was peripheral blood. The rearrangement links TRBV25-1 to TRBJ2-1; 9 nucleotides agree with TRBD2. CDR3 in amino acids: CASSRSPSGDDEQFF. CDR3 coding DNA: TGTGCCAGCTCGCGAAGTCCTAGCGGGGATGATGAGCAGTTCTTC.